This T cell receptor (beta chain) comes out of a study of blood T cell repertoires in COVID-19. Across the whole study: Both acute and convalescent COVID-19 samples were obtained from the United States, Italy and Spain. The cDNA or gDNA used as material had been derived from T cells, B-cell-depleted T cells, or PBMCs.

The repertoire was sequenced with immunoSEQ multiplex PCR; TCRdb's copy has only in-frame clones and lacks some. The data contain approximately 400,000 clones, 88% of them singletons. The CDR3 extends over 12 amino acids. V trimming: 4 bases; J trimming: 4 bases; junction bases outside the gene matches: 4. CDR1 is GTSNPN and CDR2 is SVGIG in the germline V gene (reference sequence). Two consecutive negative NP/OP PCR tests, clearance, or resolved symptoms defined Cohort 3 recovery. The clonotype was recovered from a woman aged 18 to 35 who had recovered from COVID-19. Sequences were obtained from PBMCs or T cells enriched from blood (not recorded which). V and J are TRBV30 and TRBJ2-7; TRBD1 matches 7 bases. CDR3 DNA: TGTGCCTGGACGGGACAGATTTACGAGCAGTACTTC. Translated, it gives CAWTGQIYEQYF.